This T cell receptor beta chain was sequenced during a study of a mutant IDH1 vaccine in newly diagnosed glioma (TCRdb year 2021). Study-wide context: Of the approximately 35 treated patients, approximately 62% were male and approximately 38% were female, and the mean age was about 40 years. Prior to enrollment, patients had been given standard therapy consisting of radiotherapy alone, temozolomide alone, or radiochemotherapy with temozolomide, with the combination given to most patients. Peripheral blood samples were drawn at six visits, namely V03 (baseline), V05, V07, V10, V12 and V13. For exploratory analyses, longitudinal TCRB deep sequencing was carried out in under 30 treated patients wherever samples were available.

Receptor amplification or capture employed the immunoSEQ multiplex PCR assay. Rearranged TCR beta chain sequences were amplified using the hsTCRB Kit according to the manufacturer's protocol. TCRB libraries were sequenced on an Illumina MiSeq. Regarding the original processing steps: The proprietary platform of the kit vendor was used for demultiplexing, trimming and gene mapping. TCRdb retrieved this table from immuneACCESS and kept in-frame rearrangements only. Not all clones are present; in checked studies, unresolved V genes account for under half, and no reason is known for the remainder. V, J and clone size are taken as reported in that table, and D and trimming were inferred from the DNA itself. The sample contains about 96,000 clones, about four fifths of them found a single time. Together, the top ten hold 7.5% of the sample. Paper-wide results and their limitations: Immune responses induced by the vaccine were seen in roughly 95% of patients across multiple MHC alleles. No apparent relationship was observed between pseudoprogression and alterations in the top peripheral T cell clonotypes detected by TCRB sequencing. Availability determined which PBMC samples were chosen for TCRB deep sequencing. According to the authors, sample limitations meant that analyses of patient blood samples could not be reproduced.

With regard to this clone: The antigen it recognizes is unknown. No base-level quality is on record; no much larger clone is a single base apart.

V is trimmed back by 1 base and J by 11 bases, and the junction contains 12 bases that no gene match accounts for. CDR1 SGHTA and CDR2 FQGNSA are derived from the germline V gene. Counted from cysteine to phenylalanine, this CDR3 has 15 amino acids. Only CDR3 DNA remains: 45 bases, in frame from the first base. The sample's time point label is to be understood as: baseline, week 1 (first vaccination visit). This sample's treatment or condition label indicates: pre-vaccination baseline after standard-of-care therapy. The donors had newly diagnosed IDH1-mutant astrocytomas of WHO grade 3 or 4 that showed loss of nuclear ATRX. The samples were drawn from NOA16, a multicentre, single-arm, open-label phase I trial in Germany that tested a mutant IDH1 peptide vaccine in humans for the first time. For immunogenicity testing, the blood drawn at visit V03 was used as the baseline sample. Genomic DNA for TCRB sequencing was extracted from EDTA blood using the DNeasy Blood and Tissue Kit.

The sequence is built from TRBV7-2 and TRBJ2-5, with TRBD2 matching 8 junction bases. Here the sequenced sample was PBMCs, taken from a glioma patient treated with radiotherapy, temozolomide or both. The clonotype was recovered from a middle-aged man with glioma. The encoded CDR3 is CASSLGTASGLRQYF. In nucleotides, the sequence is TGTGCCAGCAGCTTAGGGACGGCTAGCGGGCTTAGGCAGTACTTC.